These T cell receptor beta chains were read from a single sample in a study of PD-1 blockade in classical Hodgkin lymphoma. Here immunoSEQ multiplex PCR was the method, and the copy in TCRdb shows in-frame clones only, minus some. This table has 15,000 to 20,000 clones, roughly 80% appearing once. The sequences come from peripheral blood mononuclear cells (PBMCs), collected at baseline. The receptors stem from a human donor with classical Hodgkin lymphoma. CDR3s include the opening cysteine and the closing phenylalanine or tryptophan. The order of the fields is V gene, clone size, D gene, CDR3 protein. A D gene is named only where the DNA matches it firmly. Some rows have no size entry. The others give once, few or many, or a class for an expanded clone.

v_call: TRBV2
clone_size: few
d_call: NA
cdr3_aa: CASSEEESGNTIYF

v_call: TRBV4-2
clone_size: NA
d_call: NA
cdr3_aa: CASSLRQLNEKLFF

v_call: TRBV4-2
clone_size: NA
d_call: NA
cdr3_aa: CASSKGEVWTEAFF

v_call: TRBV6-5
clone_size: NA
d_call: NA
cdr3_aa: CASSFQHNQPQHF

v_call: TRBV6-5
clone_size: NA
d_call: TRBD2
cdr3_aa: CASRIGTSGKETQYF

v_call: TRBV9
clone_size: few
d_call: NA
cdr3_aa: CASSVGPYGGAFF

v_call: TRBV2
clone_size: NA
d_call: NA
cdr3_aa: CASSPRGDSYEQYF

v_call: TRBV6-5
clone_size: NA
d_call: NA
cdr3_aa: CASGDTDNSPLHF

v_call: TRBV4-3
clone_size: NA
d_call: NA
cdr3_aa: CASSQDLLYEQYF

v_call: TRBV25-1
clone_size: NA
d_call: NA
cdr3_aa: CASSAGANSPLHF

v_call: TRBV28
clone_size: NA
d_call: NA
cdr3_aa: CASSLRWAGLLRNTIYF

v_call: TRBV4-3
clone_size: NA
d_call: TRBD2
cdr3_aa: CASSFGLAGPYEQYF

v_call: TRBV7-6
clone_size: NA
d_call: NA
cdr3_aa: CASSFGQSYEQYF

v_call: TRBV27
clone_size: NA
d_call: NA
cdr3_aa: CASSLRGASYEQYF

v_call: TRBV7-2
clone_size: NA
d_call: NA
cdr3_aa: CASSFTSGGDYEQYF

v_call: TRBV9
clone_size: NA
d_call: TRBD1
cdr3_aa: CASSEGTGTVYEQYF

v_call: TRBV11-2
clone_size: NA
d_call: NA
cdr3_aa: CASSPEGGNTGELFF

v_call: TRBV21-1
clone_size: NA
d_call: NA
cdr3_aa: CASSSGKGSYNSPLHF

v_call: TRBV2
clone_size: NA
d_call: NA
cdr3_aa: CASSVKETQYF

v_call: TRBV4-3
clone_size: NA
d_call: TRBD1
cdr3_aa: CASSQDRGQLNTEAFF

v_call: TRBV7-2
clone_size: once
d_call: TRBD1
cdr3_aa: CASRQGDRGGEQYF

v_call: TRBV5-1
clone_size: NA
d_call: TRBD1
cdr3_aa: CASSLEDRGRDEQYF

v_call: TRBV4-3
clone_size: few
d_call: NA
cdr3_aa: CASRGDSTHSPLHF

v_call: TRBV6-1
clone_size: NA
d_call: NA
cdr3_aa: CASSGGPGANVLTF

v_call: TRBV19
clone_size: NA
d_call: NA
cdr3_aa: CASSTDYGFTPLHF

v_call: TRBV18
clone_size: NA
d_call: NA
cdr3_aa: CAGGIGQEQFF